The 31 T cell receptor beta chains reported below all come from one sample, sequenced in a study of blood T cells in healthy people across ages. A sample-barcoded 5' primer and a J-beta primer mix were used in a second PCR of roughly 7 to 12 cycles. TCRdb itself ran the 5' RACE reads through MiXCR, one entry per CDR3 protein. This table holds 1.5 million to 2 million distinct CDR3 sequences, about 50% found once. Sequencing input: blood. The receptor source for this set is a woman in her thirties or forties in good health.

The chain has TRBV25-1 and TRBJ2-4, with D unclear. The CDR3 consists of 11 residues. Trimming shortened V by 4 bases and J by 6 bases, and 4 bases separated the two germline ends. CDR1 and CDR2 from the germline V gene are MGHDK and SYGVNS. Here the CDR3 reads CASSVGNIQYF. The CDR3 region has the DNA TGTGCCAGCAGTGTAGGAAACATTCAGTACTTC.

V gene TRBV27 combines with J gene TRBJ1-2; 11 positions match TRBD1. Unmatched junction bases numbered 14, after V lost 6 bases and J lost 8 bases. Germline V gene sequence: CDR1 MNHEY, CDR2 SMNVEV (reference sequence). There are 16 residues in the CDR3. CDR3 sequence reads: CASRPSPGQGGEGYTF. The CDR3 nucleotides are TGTGCCAGCAGACCTAGCCCGGGACAGGGGGGGGAAGGCTACACCTTC.

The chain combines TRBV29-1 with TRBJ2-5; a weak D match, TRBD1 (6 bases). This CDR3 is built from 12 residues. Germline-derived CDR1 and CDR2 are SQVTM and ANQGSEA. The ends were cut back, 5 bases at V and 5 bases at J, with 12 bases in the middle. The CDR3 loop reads CSVYSTGETQYF. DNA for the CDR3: TGCAGCGTTTATAGTACAGGGGAGACCCAGTACTTC.

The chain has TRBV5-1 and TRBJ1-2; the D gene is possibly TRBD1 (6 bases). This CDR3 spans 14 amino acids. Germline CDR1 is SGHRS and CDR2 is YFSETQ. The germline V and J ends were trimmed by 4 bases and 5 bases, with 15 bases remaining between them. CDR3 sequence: CASSIIGQSYGYTF. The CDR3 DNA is TGCGCCAGCAGCATAATTGGACAGAGTTATGGCTACACCTTC.

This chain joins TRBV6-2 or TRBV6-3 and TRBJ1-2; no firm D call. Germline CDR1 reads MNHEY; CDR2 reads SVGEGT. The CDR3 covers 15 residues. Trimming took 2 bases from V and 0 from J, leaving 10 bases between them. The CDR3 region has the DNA TGTGCCAGCAGTTACCCACTGGGAGCTAACTATGGCTACACCTTC. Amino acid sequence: CASSYPLGANYGYTF.

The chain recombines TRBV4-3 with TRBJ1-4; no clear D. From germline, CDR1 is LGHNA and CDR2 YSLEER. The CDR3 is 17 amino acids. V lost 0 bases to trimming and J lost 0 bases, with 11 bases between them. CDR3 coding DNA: TGCGCCAGCAGCCAAGATCTTATTTTTACAACTAATGAAAAACTGTTTTTT. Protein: CASSQDLIFTTNEKLFF.

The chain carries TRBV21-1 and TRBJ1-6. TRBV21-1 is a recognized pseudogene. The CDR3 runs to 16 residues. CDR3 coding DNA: TGTGCCAGGAGGCAGGGAGGATTCCTTATCAATTCACCCCTCCACTTT. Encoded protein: CARRQGGFLINSPLHF.

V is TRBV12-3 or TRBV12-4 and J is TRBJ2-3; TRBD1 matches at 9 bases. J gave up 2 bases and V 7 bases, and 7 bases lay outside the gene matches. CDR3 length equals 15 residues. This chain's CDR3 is CASKPGTGNTDTQYF. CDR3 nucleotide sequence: TGTGCCAGCAAACCGGGGACAGGGAACACAGATACGCAGTATTTT.

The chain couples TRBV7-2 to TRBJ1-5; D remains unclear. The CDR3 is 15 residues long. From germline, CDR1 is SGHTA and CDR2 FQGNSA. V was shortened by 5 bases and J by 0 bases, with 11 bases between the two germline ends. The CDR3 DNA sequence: TGTGCCAGCAGCCCACGTCCGTATAGCAATCAGCCCCAGCATTTT. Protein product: CASSPRPYSNQPQHF.

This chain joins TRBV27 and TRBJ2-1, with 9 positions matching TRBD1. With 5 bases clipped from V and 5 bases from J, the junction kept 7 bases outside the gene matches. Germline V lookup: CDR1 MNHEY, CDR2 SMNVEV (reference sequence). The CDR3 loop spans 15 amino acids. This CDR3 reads CASSIPGQGHNEQFF. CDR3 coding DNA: TGTGCCAGCAGTATACCGGGACAGGGCCACAATGAGCAGTTCTTC.

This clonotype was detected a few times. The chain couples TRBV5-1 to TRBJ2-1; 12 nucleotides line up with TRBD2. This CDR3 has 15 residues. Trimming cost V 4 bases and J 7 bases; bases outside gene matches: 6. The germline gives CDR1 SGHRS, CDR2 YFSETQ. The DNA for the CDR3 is TGCGCCAGCAGCACCGGACTAGCGGGGCAAAATGAGCAGTTCTTC. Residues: CASSTGLAGQNEQFF.

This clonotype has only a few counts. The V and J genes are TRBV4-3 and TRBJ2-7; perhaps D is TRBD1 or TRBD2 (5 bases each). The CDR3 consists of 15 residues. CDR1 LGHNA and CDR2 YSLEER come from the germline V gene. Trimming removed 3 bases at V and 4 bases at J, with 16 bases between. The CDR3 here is CASSHRWTGQYEQYF. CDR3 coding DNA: TGCGCCAGCAGCCACAGATGGACTGGACAATACGAGCAGTACTTC.

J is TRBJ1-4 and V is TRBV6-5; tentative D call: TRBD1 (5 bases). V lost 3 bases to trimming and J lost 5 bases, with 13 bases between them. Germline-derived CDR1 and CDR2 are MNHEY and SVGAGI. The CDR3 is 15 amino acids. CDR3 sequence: CASSYSGAVNEKLFF. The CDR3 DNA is TGTGCCAGCAGTTATAGTGGGGCTGTAAATGAAAAACTGTTTTTT.

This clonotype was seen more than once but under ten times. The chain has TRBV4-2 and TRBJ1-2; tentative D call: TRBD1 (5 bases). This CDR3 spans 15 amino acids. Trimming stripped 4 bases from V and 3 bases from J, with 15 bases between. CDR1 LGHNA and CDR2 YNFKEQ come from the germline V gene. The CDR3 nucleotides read TGTGCCAGCAGCCGCCGCCCGGGGGAGGACTATGGCTACACCTTC. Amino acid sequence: CASSRRPGEDYGYTF.

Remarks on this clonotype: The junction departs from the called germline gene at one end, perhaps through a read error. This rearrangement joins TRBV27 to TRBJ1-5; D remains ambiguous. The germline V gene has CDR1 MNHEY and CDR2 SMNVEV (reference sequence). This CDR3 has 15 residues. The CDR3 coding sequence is TGTGCCAGCAGTCCCTCGCCCTATAGCAATCAGTCCCAGCATTTT. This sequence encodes CASSPSPYSNQSQHF.

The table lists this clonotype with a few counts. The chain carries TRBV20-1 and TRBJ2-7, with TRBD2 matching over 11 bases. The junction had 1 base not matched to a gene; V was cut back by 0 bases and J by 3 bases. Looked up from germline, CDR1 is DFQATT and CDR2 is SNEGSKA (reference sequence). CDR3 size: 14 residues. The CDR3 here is CSARDGTSGYEQYF. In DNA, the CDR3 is TGCAGTGCTAGAGACGGGACTAGCGGCTACGAGCAGTACTTC.

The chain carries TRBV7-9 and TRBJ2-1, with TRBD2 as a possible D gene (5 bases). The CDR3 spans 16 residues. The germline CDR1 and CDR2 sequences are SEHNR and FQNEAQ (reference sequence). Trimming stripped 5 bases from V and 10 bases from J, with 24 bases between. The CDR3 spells CASSPRGARALGEQFF. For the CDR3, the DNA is TGTGCCAGCAGCCCCCGGGGAGCTCGGGCGTTAGGGGAGCAGTTCTTC.

The CDR3 DNA reads TGCGCCAGCAGCGGCGGGGGCGCGGAACATGAGCAGTTCTTC. Protein sequence: CASSGGGAEHEQFF. The chain combines TRBV5-1 with TRBJ2-1, with D possibly TRBD2 on 7 matching bases. CDR3 length equals 14 residues. CDR1 is SGHRS and CDR2 is YFSETQ in the germline V gene. Deletions cut 4 bases from V and 8 bases from J, with 16 bases between. Based on the CDR3 plus reference TRBV5-1 and TRBJ2-1, the full variable domain is KAGVTQTPRYLIKTRGQQVTLSCSPISGHRSVSWYQQTPGQGLQFLFEYFSETQRNKGNFPGRFSGRQFSNSRSEMNVSTLELGDSALYLCASSGGGAEHEQFFGPGTRLTVL.

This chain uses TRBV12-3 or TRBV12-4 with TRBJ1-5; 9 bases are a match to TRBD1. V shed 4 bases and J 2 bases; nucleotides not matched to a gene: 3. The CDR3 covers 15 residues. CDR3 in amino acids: CASSSTGGGNQPQHF. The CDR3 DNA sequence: TGTGCCAGCAGTTCGACAGGGGGGGGCAATCAGCCCCAGCATTTT.

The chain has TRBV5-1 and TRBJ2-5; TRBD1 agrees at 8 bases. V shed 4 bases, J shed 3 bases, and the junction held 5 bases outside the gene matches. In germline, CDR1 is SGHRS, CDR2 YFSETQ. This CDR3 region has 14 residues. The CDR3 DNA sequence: TGCGCCAGCAGCAAGGGACAGGTAGAAGAGACCCAGTACTTC. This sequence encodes CASSKGQVEETQYF. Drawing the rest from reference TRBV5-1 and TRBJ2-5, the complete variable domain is KAGVTQTPRYLIKTRGQQVTLSCSPISGHRSVSWYQQTPGQGLQFLFEYFSETQRNKGNFPGRFSGRQFSNSRSEMNVSTLELGDSALYLCASSKGQVEETQYFGPGTRLLVL.

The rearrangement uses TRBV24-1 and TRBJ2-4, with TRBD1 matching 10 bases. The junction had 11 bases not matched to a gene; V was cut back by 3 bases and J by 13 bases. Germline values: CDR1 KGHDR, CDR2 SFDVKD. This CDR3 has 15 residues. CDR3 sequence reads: CATSDNRDRGLTQYF. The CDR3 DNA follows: TGTGCCACCAGTGATAACCGGGACAGGGGCCTAACGCAGTACTTC.

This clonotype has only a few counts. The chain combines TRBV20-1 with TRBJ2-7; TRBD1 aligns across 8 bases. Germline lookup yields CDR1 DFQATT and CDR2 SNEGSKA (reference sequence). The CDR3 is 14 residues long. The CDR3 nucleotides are TGCAGCGAATCCAAAACCGGACAGGGCTACGAGCAGTACTTC. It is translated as CSESKTGQGYEQYF.

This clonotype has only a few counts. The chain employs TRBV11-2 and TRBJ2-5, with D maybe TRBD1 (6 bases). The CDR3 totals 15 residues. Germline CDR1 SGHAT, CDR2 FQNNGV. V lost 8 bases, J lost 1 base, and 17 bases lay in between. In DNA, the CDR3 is TGTGCCAGCCGAGACCACGACAGGCTCCAAGAGACCCAGTACTTC. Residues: CASRDHDRLQETQYF.

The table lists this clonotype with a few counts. The CDR3 loop is CASSSSPGRSNYGYTF. For the CDR3, the DNA is TGTGCCAGCAGTTCTTCACCGGGACGGTCTAACTATGGCTACACCTTC. The chain carries TRBV27 and TRBJ1-2; possibly TRBD1 for D (5 bases). The CDR3 contains 16 residues. The V gene lost 4 bases and the J gene lost 0 bases, with 15 bases spanning the gap. Germline assignment: CDR1 MNHEY and CDR2 SMNVEV (reference sequence).

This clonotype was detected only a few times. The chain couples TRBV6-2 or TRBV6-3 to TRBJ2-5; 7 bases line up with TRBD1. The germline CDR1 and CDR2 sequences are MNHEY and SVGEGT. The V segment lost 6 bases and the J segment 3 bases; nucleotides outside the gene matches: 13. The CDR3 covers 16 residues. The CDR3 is CASSAKRGPIEETQYF. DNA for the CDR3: TGTGCCAGCAGCGCAAAAAGGGGGCCGATTGAAGAGACCCAGTACTTC.

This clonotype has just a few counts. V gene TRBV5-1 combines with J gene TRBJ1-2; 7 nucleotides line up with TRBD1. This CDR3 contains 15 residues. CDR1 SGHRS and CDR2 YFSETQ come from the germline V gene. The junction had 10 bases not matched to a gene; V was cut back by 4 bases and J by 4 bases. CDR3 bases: TGCGCCAGCAGCCCCCGGGACAGAAGCAGCTATGGCTACACCTTC. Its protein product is CASSPRDRSSYGYTF.

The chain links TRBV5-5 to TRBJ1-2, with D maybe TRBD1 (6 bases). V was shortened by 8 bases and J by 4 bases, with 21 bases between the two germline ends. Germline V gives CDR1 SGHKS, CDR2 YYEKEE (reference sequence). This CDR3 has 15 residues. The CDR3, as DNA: TGTGCCAGGCCGGTGGTGGGGGCGGAAGCCTATGGCTACACCTTC. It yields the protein CARPVVGAEAYGYTF.

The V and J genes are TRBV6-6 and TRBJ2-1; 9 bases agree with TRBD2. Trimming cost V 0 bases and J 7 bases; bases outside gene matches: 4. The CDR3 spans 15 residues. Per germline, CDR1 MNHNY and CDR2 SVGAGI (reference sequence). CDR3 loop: CASSYSGLAQNEQFF. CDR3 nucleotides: TGTGCCAGCAGTTACTCGGGACTAGCTCAGAATGAGCAGTTCTTC.

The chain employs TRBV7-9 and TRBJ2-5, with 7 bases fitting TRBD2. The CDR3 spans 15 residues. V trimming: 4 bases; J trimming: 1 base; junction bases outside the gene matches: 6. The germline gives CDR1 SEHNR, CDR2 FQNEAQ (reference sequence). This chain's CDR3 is CASSSPGGSQETQYF. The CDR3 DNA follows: TGTGCCAGCAGCTCCCCGGGGGGAAGCCAAGAGACCCAGTACTTC.

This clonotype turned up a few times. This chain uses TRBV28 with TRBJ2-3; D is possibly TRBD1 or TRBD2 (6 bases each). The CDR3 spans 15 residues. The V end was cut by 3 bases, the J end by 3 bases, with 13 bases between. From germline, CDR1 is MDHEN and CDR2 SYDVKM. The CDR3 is CASSFPQGGTDTQYF. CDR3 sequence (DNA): TGTGCCAGCAGTTTCCCCCAAGGGGGGACAGATACGCAGTATTTT.

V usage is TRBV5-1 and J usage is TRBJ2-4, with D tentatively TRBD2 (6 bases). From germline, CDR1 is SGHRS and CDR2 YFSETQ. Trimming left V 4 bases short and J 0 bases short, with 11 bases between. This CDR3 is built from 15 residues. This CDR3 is CASSLGTPAKNIQYF. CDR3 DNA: TGCGCCAGCAGCCTCGGGACTCCAGCCAAAAACATTCAGTACTTC.